A selection of T cell receptor beta chains follows, all from one sample in a study of OX40 agonist ivuxolimab in advanced cancers. The repertoire was sequenced with immunoSEQ multiplex PCR; TCRdb's copy has only in-frame clones and lacks some. The sample consists of 40,000 to 50,000 clones, 85% of them appearing once. The specimen was CD4+ or CD8+ T cells sorted from blood, collected in a trial of the OX40 agonist ivuxolimab. Every receptor here comes from an adult with an advanced solid tumor such as melanoma, head and neck, liver or kidney cancer. CDR3s include the opening cysteine and the closing phenylalanine or tryptophan. The D gene is left open where the match is weak. For some rows the clone size is stated as once, few or many, or as a class when expanded; others skip it.

j_gene: TRBJ2-5; v_gene: TRBV5-1; abundance: NA; d_gene: NA; CDR3nt: TGCGCCAGCAGAGGGAGACCCCAAGAGACCCAGTACTTC; CDR3aa: CASRGRPQETQYF
j_gene: TRBJ2-1; v_gene: TRBV7-9; abundance: NA; d_gene: NA; CDR3nt: TGTGCCAGCAGCCCATGGACGAGTGAGGGACGGCAGTTCTTC; CDR3aa: CASSPWTSEGRQFF
j_gene: TRBJ2-5; v_gene: TRBV7-9; abundance: NA; d_gene: TRBD2; CDR3nt: TGTGCCAGCAGCTTAGAACTTGTCAGCGGGAGGGGTATTGAGACCCAGTACTTC; CDR3aa: CASSLELVSGRGIETQYF
j_gene: TRBJ2-3; v_gene: TRBV5-4; abundance: few; d_gene: NA; CDR3nt: TGTGCCAGCAGCCCGAGAGGGGTAAAAGCAGATACGCAGTATTTT; CDR3aa: CASSPRGVKADTQYF
j_gene: TRBJ2-1; v_gene: TRBV7-8; abundance: once; d_gene: TRBD2; CDR3nt: TGTGCCAGCTCGGGCGCACTAGCGGGAGTCAATGAGCAGTTCTTC; CDR3aa: CASSGALAGVNEQFF
j_gene: TRBJ2-1; v_gene: TRBV14; abundance: NA; d_gene: TRBD1; CDR3nt: TGTGCCAGCAGCCAAAGACAGGGGGCCAACAATGAGCAGTTCTTC; CDR3aa: CASSQRQGANNEQFF
j_gene: TRBJ2-4; v_gene: TRBV9; abundance: NA; d_gene: NA; CDR3nt: TGTGCCAGCAGCGGCCCGCGGGATGGTAACGACATTCAGTACTTC; CDR3aa: CASSGPRDGNDIQYF
j_gene: TRBJ2-1; v_gene: TRBV7-9; abundance: once; d_gene: TRBD2; CDR3nt: TGTGCCAGCAGCCTGACTAGCGGGAGGGATGAGCAGTTCTTC; CDR3aa: CASSLTSGRDEQFF
j_gene: TRBJ2-6; v_gene: TRBV15; abundance: few; d_gene: TRBD1; CDR3nt: TGTGCCACCAGCGGTGTCCCGGGACAGGGATCCGGGGCCAACGTCCTGACTTTC; CDR3aa: CATSGVPGQGSGANVLTF
j_gene: TRBJ2-2; v_gene: TRBV4-2; abundance: NA; d_gene: NA; CDR3nt: TGTGCCAGCAGCCAAGATCCGGTAGTGTACGGGGAGCTGTTTTTT; CDR3aa: CASSQDPVVYGELFF
j_gene: TRBJ2-7; v_gene: TRBV6-4; abundance: NA; d_gene: TRBD2; CDR3nt: TGTGCCACCATTGGGACTAGCGGGGGAGATCCCTACGAGCAGTACTTC; CDR3aa: CATIGTSGGDPYEQYF
j_gene: TRBJ2-7; v_gene: TRBV7-9; abundance: NA; d_gene: NA; CDR3nt: TGTGCCAGCAGCTCCGCCGGCCTCGGGCAGGTTAATTCCCACTTC; CDR3aa: CASSSAGLGQVNSHF
j_gene: TRBJ2-7; v_gene: TRBV5-1; abundance: NA; d_gene: NA; CDR3nt: TGCGCCAGCAGCCCGGAAGGGGCACGTTGGGACGAGCAGTACTTC; CDR3aa: CASSPEGARWDEQYF
j_gene: TRBJ2-7; v_gene: TRBV5-4; abundance: NA; d_gene: NA; CDR3nt: TGTGCCAGCAGCTTGGCCAACGAGCAGTACTTC; CDR3aa: CASSLANEQYF
j_gene: TRBJ1-5; v_gene: TRBV7-8; abundance: NA; d_gene: TRBD1; CDR3nt: TGTGCCAGCAGCCCAAGGGACAGAATCAATCAGCCCCAGCATTTT; CDR3aa: CASSPRDRINQPQHF
j_gene: TRBJ2-7; v_gene: TRBV20-1; abundance: NA; d_gene: NA; CDR3nt: TGCAGTGCCTCAGGAGCCTACGAGCAGTACTTC; CDR3aa: CSASGAYEQYF
j_gene: TRBJ2-3; v_gene: TRBV4-2; abundance: NA; d_gene: NA; CDR3nt: TGTGCCAGCAGCCAAGTGAGCGCTAGCACAGATACGCAGTATTTT; CDR3aa: CASSQVSASTDTQYF
j_gene: TRBJ1-1; v_gene: TRBV11-3; abundance: NA; d_gene: NA; CDR3nt: TGTGCCAGCAGCCCACCCCAGAACACTGAAGCTTTCTTT; CDR3aa: CASSPPQNTEAFF
j_gene: TRBJ1-1; v_gene: TRBV14; abundance: NA; d_gene: NA; CDR3nt: TGTGCCAGCAGGGGGGAATTGAGAACTGAAGCTTTCTTT; CDR3aa: CASRGELRTEAFF
j_gene: TRBJ2-7; v_gene: TRBV11-2; abundance: NA; d_gene: TRBD1; CDR3nt: TGTGCCAGCAGCTTAGGTTCAGGGGGCCCCTACGAGCAGTACTTC; CDR3aa: CASSLGSGGPYEQYF
j_gene: TRBJ2-7; v_gene: TRBV12-5; abundance: NA; d_gene: TRBD1; CDR3nt: TGTGCTAGTGGTAACCGGGACAGGGCCTACGAGCAGTACTTC; CDR3aa: CASGNRDRAYEQYF
j_gene: TRBJ2-3; v_gene: TRBV14; abundance: NA; d_gene: NA; CDR3nt: TGTGCCAGCAGCCAAGACCCCGCCGGGACTAGCACAGATACGCAGTATTTT; CDR3aa: CASSQDPAGTSTDTQYF
j_gene: TRBJ2-2; v_gene: TRBV19; abundance: NA; d_gene: TRBD1; CDR3nt: TGTGCCAGTACCCCTAGGAGAGGGACAGGGCGTGTGGCCGGGGAGCTGTTTTTT; CDR3aa: CASTPRRGTGRVAGELFF
j_gene: TRBJ2-7; v_gene: TRBV5-1; abundance: NA; d_gene: TRBD2; CDR3nt: TGCGCCAGCAGCTTGGTGGCTAGCGGGAGGTCCCACGAGCAGTACTTC; CDR3aa: CASSLVASGRSHEQYF
j_gene: TRBJ2-5; v_gene: TRBV18; abundance: NA; d_gene: NA; CDR3nt: TGTGCCAGCTCACCATTAATCACGCAACCTCAAGAGACCCAGTACTTC; CDR3aa: CASSPLITQPQETQYF
j_gene: TRBJ2-7; v_gene: TRBV7-9; abundance: NA; d_gene: NA; CDR3nt: TGTGCCAGCAGCTTAGTGGGGGGGCTCTACGAGCAGTACTTC; CDR3aa: CASSLVGGLYEQYF
j_gene: TRBJ2-1; v_gene: TRBV6-4; abundance: NA; d_gene: NA; CDR3nt: TGTGCCAGCTCCAGGACGGATTCACTTAGCTCCTACAATGAGCAGTTCTTC; CDR3aa: CASSRTDSLSSYNEQFF
j_gene: TRBJ1-2; v_gene: TRBV5-4; abundance: NA; d_gene: NA; CDR3nt: TGTGCCAGCAGCTTAGCAGGGATAATTCGCTACACCTTC; CDR3aa: CASSLAGIIRYTF
j_gene: TRBJ1-5; v_gene: TRBV2; abundance: NA; d_gene: NA; CDR3nt: TGTGCCAGCAGTTTTATTAAGGGCAATCAGCCCCAGCATTTT; CDR3aa: CASSFIKGNQPQHF
j_gene: TRBJ1-1; v_gene: TRBV30; abundance: few; d_gene: NA; CDR3nt: TGTGCCTGGAGTTGGGGCGGGAACACTGAAGCTTTCTTT; CDR3aa: CAWSWGGNTEAFF
j_gene: TRBJ2-1; v_gene: TRBV9; abundance: NA; d_gene: TRBD2; CDR3nt: TGTGCCAGCAGCGTGGCAGCGGGAGGGGGCAATGAGCAGTTCTTC; CDR3aa: CASSVAAGGGNEQFF
j_gene: TRBJ2-3; v_gene: TRBV10-1; abundance: NA; d_gene: TRBD2; CDR3nt: TGCGCCAGCAGAGCGACTAGCGGGAGCACAGATACGCAGTATTTT; CDR3aa: CASRATSGSTDTQYF
j_gene: TRBJ2-2; v_gene: TRBV28; abundance: NA; d_gene: NA; CDR3nt: TGTGCCAGCAGTTACCCGGGCCCTAGAATTTTAAACACCGGGGAGCTGTTTTTT; CDR3aa: CASSYPGPRILNTGELFF
j_gene: TRBJ1-4; v_gene: TRBV15; abundance: NA; d_gene: NA; CDR3nt: TGTGCCACCAGCAGAGATAGAGGGAAACTGTTTTTT; CDR3aa: CATSRDRGKLFF
j_gene: TRBJ2-6; v_gene: TRBV9; abundance: NA; d_gene: TRBD1; CDR3nt: TGTGCCAGCAGCGTAGGAGGGGGCCTCTCTGGGGCCAACGTCCTGACTTTC; CDR3aa: CASSVGGGLSGANVLTF
j_gene: TRBJ2-1; v_gene: TRBV7-8; abundance: NA; d_gene: TRBD2; CDR3nt: TGTGCCAGCAGCTTACGCCTAGCGGGATACAATGAGCAGTTCTTC; CDR3aa: CASSLRLAGYNEQFF
j_gene: TRBJ1-5; v_gene: TRBV28; abundance: NA; d_gene: NA; CDR3nt: TGTGCCAGCACCCCGGGGATTCAGCCCCAGCATTTT; CDR3aa: CASTPGIQPQHF
j_gene: TRBJ2-7; v_gene: TRBV28; abundance: NA; d_gene: TRBD2; CDR3nt: TGTGCCATCTTCGGAGCGGGAGCATCCGAGCAGTACTTC; CDR3aa: CAIFGAGASEQYF
j_gene: TRBJ2-7; v_gene: TRBV5-4; abundance: NA; d_gene: NA; CDR3nt: TGTGCCAGCAGCTTGGTTGGGAACCCCGTCTCCGGGTTATTC; CDR3aa: CASSLVGNPVSGLF
j_gene: TRBJ2-2; v_gene: TRBV10-3; abundance: NA; d_gene: TRBD2; CDR3nt: TGTGCCATCAAGTCGAGCGGGAGTCTCACCGGGGAGCTGTTTTTT; CDR3aa: CAIKSSGSLTGELFF
j_gene: TRBJ2-1; v_gene: TRBV6-1; abundance: NA; d_gene: TRBD2; CDR3nt: TGTGCCAGCAGTGCACGGCTAGCGGGAGTAAATTTTGAGCAGTTCTTC; CDR3aa: CASSARLAGVNFEQFF
j_gene: TRBJ2-5; v_gene: TRBV5-1; abundance: NA; d_gene: NA; CDR3nt: TGCGCCAGCAGCTTGGGCCAGGGGACCCAGTACTTC; CDR3aa: CASSLGQGTQYF
j_gene: TRBJ2-7; v_gene: TRBV6-6; abundance: NA; d_gene: NA; CDR3nt: TGTGCCAGCACTGGCACCTACGAGCAGTACTTC; CDR3aa: CASTGTYEQYF
j_gene: TRBJ2-5; v_gene: TRBV11-3; abundance: once; d_gene: TRBD1; CDR3nt: TGTGCCAGCAGGGTTAGAACCGGGACAGGGGGTGGCCAAGAGACCCAGTACTTC; CDR3aa: CASRVRTGTGGGQETQYF
j_gene: TRBJ1-1; v_gene: TRBV18; abundance: NA; d_gene: NA; CDR3nt: TGTGCCAGCTCACAGGAGAACACTGAAGCTTTCTTT; CDR3aa: CASSQENTEAFF
j_gene: TRBJ2-1; v_gene: TRBV20-1; abundance: NA; d_gene: NA; CDR3nt: TGCAGTGCTAGAGATTTGACCGAAAGGTTCTTC; CDR3aa: CSARDLTERFF
j_gene: TRBJ1-1; v_gene: TRBV9; abundance: NA; d_gene: TRBD1; CDR3nt: TGTGCCAGCAGCGACAGACAGGGAGGGAACACTGAAGCTTTCTTT; CDR3aa: CASSDRQGGNTEAFF
j_gene: TRBJ1-1; v_gene: TRBV27; abundance: NA; d_gene: TRBD1; CDR3nt: TGTGCCAGCAGTAAAACAGGGGGTAGGGCTGAAGCTTTCTTT; CDR3aa: CASSKTGGRAEAFF
j_gene: TRBJ2-4; v_gene: TRBV27; abundance: NA; d_gene: NA; CDR3nt: TGTGCCAGCAGGCCCGCAGGGGTTCTAGCCAAAAACATTCAGTACTTC; CDR3aa: CASRPAGVLAKNIQYF
j_gene: TRBJ2-3; v_gene: TRBV6-4; abundance: NA; d_gene: NA; CDR3nt: TGTGCCAGCAGTGACTTAGATACGCAGTATTTT; CDR3aa: CASSDLDTQYF
j_gene: TRBJ2-2; v_gene: TRBV14; abundance: NA; d_gene: NA; CDR3nt: TGTGCCAGCAGCCGGATAGGGGTACGGAGTACCGGGGAGCTGTTTTTT; CDR3aa: CASSRIGVRSTGELFF
j_gene: TRBJ2-3; v_gene: TRBV4-2; abundance: once; d_gene: NA; CDR3nt: TGTGCCAGCAGCCAAGATGGGGGTCCGCAGTATTTT; CDR3aa: CASSQDGGPQYF
j_gene: TRBJ2-3; v_gene: TRBV29-1; abundance: NA; d_gene: TRBD2; CDR3nt: TGCAGCGTTGCGCTGACTGGCGGGAGGGCTGGAACGCAGTATTTT; CDR3aa: CSVALTGGRAGTQYF
j_gene: TRBJ1-2; v_gene: TRBV30; abundance: once; d_gene: NA; CDR3nt: TGTGCCTGGACGTTTGGGATCAGAGGCTACACCTTC; CDR3aa: CAWTFGIRGYTF
j_gene: TRBJ2-7; v_gene: TRBV10-3; abundance: NA; d_gene: TRBD2; CDR3nt: TGTGCCATCAGTAAGGGACTAGCCGTGTACGAGCAGTACTTC; CDR3aa: CAISKGLAVYEQYF
j_gene: TRBJ2-7; v_gene: TRBV13; abundance: NA; d_gene: NA; CDR3nt: TGTGCCAGCAGCTTATTTTACGAGCAGTACTTC; CDR3aa: CASSLFYEQYF
j_gene: TRBJ1-2; v_gene: TRBV2; abundance: NA; d_gene: TRBD1; CDR3nt: TGTGCCAGCATGACGACAGGGGGGATCTATGGCTACACCTTC; CDR3aa: CASMTTGGIYGYTF